This passage covers 30 T cell receptor beta chains from one sample sequenced in a study of post-analysis software for immune sequencing data. General study points: Patients used a handful of TRBV segments, including TRBV5-6, TRBV5-1 and TRBV20-1, more often than controls.

The TCR beta cDNA libraries contained unique molecular identifiers. Using its own MiXCR run on the PCR reads, TCRdb lists one record per CDR3 protein. Of 450,000 to 700,000 distinct CDR3 sequences detected, around 44% appear once; the ten largest clones hold 1.5% to 2%. No antigens are known for them. Input material: blood. These TCRs come from a girl aged 10 to 17 with multiple sclerosis.

The chain is built from TRBV6-2 or TRBV6-3 and TRBJ1-5; D not resolved. V lost 6 bases to trimming and J lost 7 bases, with 13 bases between them. The CDR3 length is 13 residues. The V gene's germline CDR1 is MNHEY and CDR2 SVGEGT. CDR3 protein: CASSSGLLQPQHF. DNA for the CDR3: TGTGCCAGCAGCTCAGGACTGTTACAGCCCCAGCATTTT.

The V call is TRBV7-2, the J call TRBJ2-7; D tentatively reads TRBD1 or TRBD2 (5 bases each). Trimming removed 9 bases from V and 2 bases from J, with 20 bases in between. Germline V lookup: CDR1 SGHTA, CDR2 FQGNSA. This CDR3 is 15 amino acids long. CDR3 coding DNA: TGTGCCAGTGGGGACCCCTGGGACGGTACCTACGAGCAGTACTTC. Its translation is CASGDPWDGTYEQYF.

The chain is built from TRBV7-9 and TRBJ1-2; D call uncertain. V was shortened by 3 bases and J by 3 bases, with 11 bases between the two germline ends. The CDR3 loop spans 14 amino acids. The germline gives CDR1 SEHNR, CDR2 FQNEAQ (reference sequence). The CDR3 DNA reads TGTGCCAGCAGCTTCCGGGGAGAGGACTATGGCTACACCTTC. Translated, it gives CASSFRGEDYGYTF. Full variable domain (rest looked up from reference TRBV7-9 and TRBJ1-2): DTGVSQNPRHKITKRGQNVTFRCDPISEHNRLYWYRQTLGQGPEFLTYFQNEAQLEKSRLLSDRFSAERPKGSFSTLEIQRTEQGDSAMYLCASSFRGEDYGYTFGSGTRLTVV.

This clonotype was found a few times. The chain has TRBV5-1 and TRBJ1-1; D may be TRBD1 (5 bases). The length of the CDR3 is 14 residues. Trimming took 0 bases from V and 3 from J, leaving 9 bases between them. Germline lookup yields CDR1 SGHRS and CDR2 YFSETQ. CDR3 sequence: CASSLVGGDTEAFF. The CDR3 DNA reads as TGCGCCAGCAGCTTGGTTGGGGGGGACACTGAAGCTTTCTTT.

The chain links TRBV10-1 to TRBJ2-7, with 11 bases fitting TRBD2. This CDR3 spans 14 amino acids. The V segment lost 4 bases and the J segment 5 bases; nucleotides outside the gene matches: 4. Germline assignment: CDR1 WNHNN and CDR2 SYGVQD (reference sequence). CDR3 sequence reads: CASSVTSGSNEQYF. The CDR3, as DNA: TGCGCCAGCAGTGTTACTAGCGGGAGCAACGAGCAGTACTTC.

The rearrangement uses TRBV13 and TRBJ2-1; TRBD2 matches at 11 bases. This CDR3 region has 17 residues. V lost 5 bases to trimming and J lost 4 bases; unmatched junction nucleotides: 10. The germline gives CDR1 PRHDT, CDR2 FYEKMQ (reference sequence). The CDR3, as DNA: TGTGCCAGCAGCCGGATAGAGGGGACTAGCGGTTACAATGAGCAGTTCTTC. Its translation is CASSRIEGTSGYNEQFF.

This clonotype was seen a handful of times. The chain has TRBV20-1 and TRBJ2-3; D call uncertain. The V gene lost 4 bases and the J gene lost 4 bases, with 6 bases spanning the gap. The CDR3 loop spans 11 amino acids. CDR1 DFQATT and CDR2 SNEGSKA come from the germline V gene (reference sequence). CDR3 DNA sequence: TGCAGTGCTAAGGTCTCAGATACGCAGTATTTT. It encodes CSAKVSDTQYF.

The J gene is TRBJ1-5, the V gene TRBV20-1; TRBD1 matches 9 bases. Germline V gene sequence: CDR1 DFQATT, CDR2 SNEGSKA (reference sequence). The CDR3 loop spans 15 amino acids. The V segment lost 0 bases and the J segment 6 bases; nucleotides outside the gene matches: 6. CDR3 protein: CSARDMGQGGQPQHF. As DNA, the CDR3 is TGCAGTGCTAGAGATATGGGACAGGGTGGTCAGCCCCAGCATTTT.

This chain connects TRBV20-1 to TRBJ2-7, with 7 nucleotides matching TRBD1. CDR3 length: 12 residues. CDR1 DFQATT and CDR2 SNEGSKA come from the germline V gene (reference sequence). The V segment lost 7 bases and the J segment 7 bases; nucleotides outside the gene matches: 10. In nucleotides, the CDR3 is TGCAGTGTCAGACAGGGCCAGGAAGAGCAGTACTTC. It is translated as CSVRQGQEEQYF.

J is TRBJ1-2 and V is TRBV6-1, with 9 nucleotides matching TRBD1. V was clipped by 2 bases and J by 1 base; unmatched bases: 8. Germline CDR1 and CDR2: MNHNS and SASEGT. This CDR3 has 17 amino acids. The DNA of the CDR3 is TGTGCCAGCAGTGAACCACCACGGGACAGGGTTAACTATGGCTACACCTTC. Translation gives CASSEPPRDRVNYGYTF.

This chain uses TRBV7-9 with TRBJ2-5; perhaps TRBD1 as D (6 bases). The CDR3 runs to 15 residues. V was cut by 5 bases and J by 2 bases, with 15 bases left in between. Germline lookup yields CDR1 SEHNR and CDR2 FQNEAQ (reference sequence). CDR3 protein: CASSPLRGTQETQYF. CDR3 nucleotides: TGTGCCAGCAGCCCGCTCAGGGGAACTCAAGAGACCCAGTACTTC.

The V and J genes are TRBV7-2 and TRBJ2-3; tentatively, D is TRBD2 (6 bases). V lost 2 bases, J lost 0 bases, and 12 bases lay in between. The germline V gene encodes CDR1 SGHTA and CDR2 FQGNSA. The CDR3 has 16 amino acids. The CDR3 nucleotides read TGTGCCAGCAGCTTAATTCCCGGGGGAAGCACAGATACGCAGTATTTT. As protein: CASSLIPGGSTDTQYF.

This clonotype was seen more than once but under ten times. The gene calls are TRBV5-1 and TRBJ2-4, with D perhaps TRBD2 (5 bases). The CDR3 is 18 amino acids. V lost 0 bases, J lost 1 base, and 17 bases lay in between. CDR1 is SGHRS and CDR2 is YFSETQ in the germline V gene. CDR3 in DNA: TGCGCCAGCAGCTTGGTGGTCTTGGGCGGCGGGGCCAAAAACATTCAGTACTTC. Its protein is CASSLVVLGGGAKNIQYF.

The gene calls are TRBV28 and TRBJ2-1; 7 positions match TRBD1. This CDR3 has 17 amino acids. Germline CDR1 and CDR2: MDHEN and SYDVKM. V was clipped by 9 bases and J by 0 bases; unmatched bases: 14. CDR3 sequence reads: CASRGTRGGASYNEQFF. For the CDR3, the DNA is TGTGCCAGTAGGGGAACTAGAGGGGGCGCCTCCTACAATGAGCAGTTCTTC.

The V call is TRBV5-1, the J call TRBJ1-1; TRBD1 is a possible D gene (6 bases). Germline V CDR1 and CDR2: SGHRS, YFSETQ. CDR3 length equals 14 residues. The germline V and J ends were trimmed by 5 bases and 3 bases, with 14 bases remaining between them. In DNA form, the CDR3 reads TGCGCCAGCAGGTTAACAGGGAGCGACACTGAAGCTTTCTTT. This encodes CASRLTGSDTEAFF.

This clonotype was seen a handful of times. The chain joins TRBV12-3 or TRBV12-4 to TRBJ2-7; 9 nucleotides line up with TRBD1. The CDR3 has 15 amino acids. Trimming at V came to 6 bases and at J to 1 base, leaving 7 bases not matched to a gene. The CDR3 loop reads CASRRGQGQSYEQYF. CDR3 DNA: TGTGCCAGCAGACGGGGACAGGGCCAATCCTACGAGCAGTACTTC.

A few counts support this clonotype. This chain connects TRBV12-3 or TRBV12-4 to TRBJ2-2; weak D call: TRBD2 (6 bases). V gave up 7 bases and J gave up 0 bases, with 15 bases separating them. This CDR3 region has 16 residues. CDR3: CASTILTGANTGELFF. CDR3 bases: TGTGCCAGCACCATACTAACGGGGGCGAACACCGGGGAGCTGTTTTTT.

This sequence joins TRBV20-1 and TRBJ2-5; D possibly corresponds to TRBD2 (5 bases). V was clipped by 0 bases and J by 0 bases, with 11 bases between them. This CDR3 region has 15 residues. The germline gives CDR1 DFQATT, CDR2 SNEGSKA (reference sequence). The CDR3: CSARDPGRNQETQYF. The DNA of the CDR3 is TGCAGTGCTAGAGATCCGGGGAGAAACCAAGAGACCCAGTACTTC.

V gene TRBV5-5 combines with J gene TRBJ2-5; D possibly corresponds to TRBD2 (6 bases). The CDR3 totals 14 residues. Trimming cost V 3 bases and J 5 bases, with 14 bases left between them. Germline CDR1 is SGHKS and CDR2 is YYEKEE (reference sequence). The DNA for the CDR3 is TGTGCCAGCAGCTCGGACCCCCGGGAGGAGACCCAGTACTTC. It translates to CASSSDPREETQYF.

The gene calls are TRBV5-1 and TRBJ2-3, with D perhaps TRBD2 (6 bases). The CDR3 runs to 17 residues. Germline lookup yields CDR1 SGHRS and CDR2 YFSETQ. V lost 1 base and J 0 bases, leaving 15 bases between the germline ends. Written as DNA, the CDR3 is TGCGCCAGCAGCTTGTTGTCTAGCGCGTCTAGCACAGATACGCAGTATTTT. Protein product: CASSLLSSASSTDTQYF.

This clonotype has a handful of counts. This chain joins TRBV5-1 and TRBJ1-6; D ambiguous. The germline CDR1 and CDR2 sequences are SGHRS and YFSETQ. This CDR3 has 15 amino acids. V was cut by 2 bases and J by 8 bases, with 14 bases left in between. In DNA, the CDR3 is TGCGCCAGCAGCTTTACCCGTATAGAGGATTCACCCCTCCACTTT. This codes for CASSFTRIEDSPLHF.

The chain is built from TRBV29-1 and TRBJ2-3, with D uncertain. V dropped 5 bases and J dropped 2 bases, with 11 bases sitting between them. Germline assignment: CDR1 SQVTM and CDR2 ANQGSEA. This CDR3 has 13 residues. DNA of the CDR3: TGCAGCGTTAAGGGCAGCATCACAGATACGCAGTATTTT. This gives the protein CSVKGSITDTQYF.

The rearrangement links TRBV4-2 to TRBJ2-1; D remains ambiguous. V dropped 5 bases and J dropped 3 bases, with 8 bases sitting between them. Germline CDR1 is LGHNA and CDR2 is YNFKEQ. The CDR3 runs 13 residues. CDR3 coding DNA: TGTGCCAGCAGCAGCGCTAGCTACAATGAGCAGTTCTTC. Protein product: CASSSASYNEQFF.

This clonotype appeared a single time. The chain carries TRBV7-2 and TRBJ2-7; D may match TRBD1 or TRBD2 (6 bases each). Germline V gives CDR1 SGHTA, CDR2 FQGNSA. This CDR3 is 14 amino acids long. The V end lost 4 bases, the J end lost 6 bases, and 16 bases lay between the germline ends. The DNA for the CDR3 is TGTGCCAGCAGCTCGAGACTAGGGGGTTTCGAGCAGTACTTC. As protein: CASSSRLGGFEQYF. Based on the CDR3 plus reference TRBV7-2 and TRBJ2-7, the full variable domain is GAGVSQSPSNKVTEKGKDVELRCDPISGHTALYWYRQSLGQGLEFLIYFQGNSAPDKSGLPSDRFSAERTGGSVSTLTIQRTQQEDSAVYLCASSSRLGGFEQYFGPGTRLTVT.

There are many counts of this clonotype. This rearrangement joins TRBV12-3 or TRBV12-4 to TRBJ2-7; D is undetermined. This CDR3 contains 13 residues. V was shortened by 5 bases and J by 2 bases, with 10 bases between the two germline ends. The CDR3 DNA is TGTGCCAGCAGTGCCGGGCTTCCCTACGAGCAGTACTTC. This gives the protein CASSAGLPYEQYF.

This clonotype was seen a handful of times. CDR3 protein: CASSVDLSTTETQYF. The CDR3 nucleotides read TGTGCCAGCAGCGTAGACTTGTCGACTACAGAGACCCAGTACTTC. The chain combines TRBV9 with TRBJ2-5, with D maybe TRBD2 (5 bases). This CDR3 comprises 15 residues. V was pared by 0 bases and J by 4 bases, with 13 bases between. Germline values: CDR1 SGDLS, CDR2 YYNGEE.

This chain uses TRBV6-2 or TRBV6-3 with TRBJ1-1, with unresolved D. The CDR3 sequence is 15 residues long. Deletions cut 5 bases from V and 1 base from J, with 14 bases between. The germline gives CDR1 MNHEY, CDR2 SVGEGT. CDR3 in amino acids: CASSLLLGRNTEAFF. The CDR3, as DNA: TGTGCCAGCAGTCTACTGTTGGGCAGGAACACTGAAGCTTTCTTT.

The chain joins TRBV29-1 to TRBJ2-7; 7 nucleotides agree with TRBD1. In germline, CDR1 is SQVTM, CDR2 ANQGSEA. Unmatched junction bases numbered 4, after V lost 6 bases and J lost 2 bases. The CDR3 has 12 residues. The CDR3 nucleotides read TGCAGCGTGGGACAGCGACCCTACGAGCAGTACTTC. Amino acid sequence: CSVGQRPYEQYF.

About this clonotype: This could be a read error, since a much larger clone is one nucleotide away. The J gene is TRBJ2-3, the V gene TRBV3-1; no firm D call. The CDR3 totals 11 residues. Germline V gene lookup returns CDR1 LGHDT and CDR2 YNNKEL (reference sequence). The chain's CDR3 is CASSHTDTRYF. CDR3 DNA sequence: TGTGCCAGCAGCCACACAGATACGCGGTATTTT.

This rearrangement joins TRBV12-3 or TRBV12-4 to TRBJ1-5; possibly TRBD1 for D (6 bases). This CDR3 is built from 14 residues. V lost 7 bases and J 7 bases, leaving 17 bases between the germline ends. CDR3 bases: TGTGCCAGCAAGCAGACAGGTGACGGGCAGCCCCAGCATTTT. Its protein product is CASKQTGDGQPQHF.